A single sample gave rise to the 16 T cell receptor beta chains below, sequenced in a study of regulatory T cells in long-lasting Graves disease. Time point given: newly diagnosed GD, antithyroid drugs for less than 3 months. From PBMCs, RNA was extracted and then used to make the TCR library. CDR3-region Arm-PCR and iRepertoire HTBI primers produced the TCR beta libraries. MiXCR, run by TCRdb on the multiplex PCR reads, gives a single entry per CDR3 protein. The repertoire holds 400,000 to 550,000 distinct CDR3 sequences, roughly 15% seen once, with around a quarter in the top ten. A further study also used this sample, focusing on T cells in Graves' hyperthyroidism and ophthalmopathy.

Sample: peripheral blood mononuclear cells (PBMCs), taken at new diagnosis, from a patient treated with antithyroid drugs. These receptor sequences come from a woman aged 18-29 years with Graves disease.

In its sample, this clonotype was seen many times. The chain recombines TRBV15 with TRBJ1-2, with unresolved D. This CDR3 is 14 amino acids long. V lost 0 bases and J 4 bases, leaving 9 bases between the germline ends. CDR1 and CDR2 (germline): LNHNV, YYDKDF (reference sequence). The CDR3 here is CATSRDSTVYGYTF. The CDR3 DNA follows: TGTGCCACCAGCAGAGACTCGACGGTCTATGGCTACACCTTC.

This clonotype was seen ten or more times. V usage is TRBV18 and J usage is TRBJ1-2; D is possibly TRBD1 (5 bases). V lost 6 bases and J 3 bases, leaving 14 bases between the germline ends. Germline V gives CDR1 KGHSH, CDR2 LQKENI. The CDR3 is 14 amino acids. The CDR3 is CASSASQVDYGYTF. For the CDR3, the DNA is TGTGCCAGCTCTGCCTCACAGGTGGACTATGGCTACACCTTC.

In this sample, this clonotype turned up a few times. This chain's CDR3 is CASSLGGDRGGSSGANVLTF. As DNA, the CDR3 is TGTGCCAGCAGCTTAGGAGGGGACAGGGGGGGTAGCTCTGGGGCCAACGTCCTGACTTTC. The rearrangement links TRBV11-3 to TRBJ2-6; 11 nucleotides agree with TRBD1. Germline CDR1 and CDR2: SGHNT and YENEEA. There are 20 residues in the CDR3. J gave up 0 bases and V 1 base, and 8 bases lay outside the gene matches.

This clonotype was picked up a small number of times. The chain combines TRBV4-1 with TRBJ2-7; D is unresolved. There are 14 residues in the CDR3. The ends were cut back, 0 bases at V and 2 bases at J, with 8 bases in the middle. Germline CDR1 reads MGHRA; CDR2 reads YSYEKL. For the CDR3, the DNA is TGCGCCAGCAGCCAAGATCCCGAAGCCTACGAGCAGTACTTC. Protein product: CASSQDPEAYEQYF.

This clonotype was found many times. The gene calls are TRBV28 and TRBJ1-2; a weak D match, TRBD1 (6 bases). The germline gives CDR1 MDHEN, CDR2 SYDVKM. V was pared by 5 bases and J by 4 bases, with 14 bases between. CDR3 length equals 14 residues. The CDR3 DNA sequence: TGTGCCAGCAGTGCCGTGAGCAGGGGCTATGGCTACACCTTC. Protein product: CASSAVSRGYGYTF.

This clonotype was detected a few times. The chain recombines TRBV4-1 with TRBJ1-1; perhaps TRBD1 as D (5 bases). This CDR3 is built from 16 residues. Trimming removed 4 bases from V and 2 bases from J, with 17 bases in between. Germline V CDR1 and CDR2: MGHRA, YSYEKL. CDR3 protein: CASSPAGQGANTEAFF. The CDR3 nucleotides are TGCGCCAGCAGCCCGGCGGGCCAGGGTGCCAACACTGAAGCTTTCTTT.

This clonotype appeared a few times. This chain links TRBV19 with TRBJ1-2, with 8 nucleotides matching TRBD1. The junction had 15 bases not matched to a gene; V was cut back by 8 bases and J by 4 bases. The germline V gene has CDR1 LNHDA and CDR2 SQIVND (reference sequence). CDR3 length equals 16 residues. CDR3 bases: TGTGCCAGTCGTGACCAACGGACAGGGAGATCCTATGGCTACACCTTC. Translation gives CASRDQRTGRSYGYTF.

This chain joins TRBV9 and TRBJ1-6; perhaps TRBD1 as D (6 bases). Per the germline V gene, CDR1 is SGDLS and CDR2 is YYNGEE. The CDR3 is made up of 17 amino acids. V dropped 4 bases and J dropped 7 bases, with 21 bases sitting between them. The CDR3 DNA is TGTGCCAGCAGCCCCAACCCCAGCGGGGGGCCGAATTCACCCCTCCACTTT. The encoded protein is CASSPNPSGGPNSPLHF. Full variable domain (rest looked up from reference TRBV9 and TRBJ1-6): DSGVTQTPKHLITATGQRVTLRCSPRSGDLSVYWYQQSLDQGLQFLIQYYNGEERAKGNILERFSAQQFPDLHSELNLSSLELGDSALYFCASSPNPSGGPNSPLHFGNGTRLTVT.

This chain links TRBV20-1 with TRBJ1-5; weak D call: TRBD1 (5 bases). Trimming took off 6 bases at V and 7 bases at J, with 25 bases between the two ends. The CDR3 has 16 residues. Per the germline V gene, CDR1 is DFQATT and CDR2 is SNEGSKA (reference sequence). The CDR3 protein is CSARPLVSQGEQPQHF. CDR3 coding DNA: TGCAGTGCCAGACCCCTAGTCAGTCAGGGAGAGCAGCCCCAGCATTTT.

The chain joins TRBV5-1 to TRBJ2-5; D may be TRBD2 (6 bases). This CDR3 spans 15 amino acids. Trimming shortened V by 4 bases and J by 5 bases, and 18 bases separated the two germline ends. The germline CDR1 and CDR2 sequences are SGHRS and YFSETQ. The CDR3 loop is CASSIRAGPRETQYF. The CDR3 region has the DNA TGCGCCAGCAGCATCAGAGCGGGCCCGCGGGAGACCCAGTACTTC.

The chain combines TRBV6-1 with TRBJ1-5; the D gene is possibly TRBD1 (5 bases). Germline lookup yields CDR1 MNHNS and CDR2 SASEGT. V was clipped by 4 bases and J by 3 bases, with 13 bases between them. CDR3 size: 15 residues. This CDR3 reads CASSGRQGLNQPQHF. The DNA for the CDR3 is TGTGCCAGCAGTGGCCGCCAGGGCCTCAATCAGCCCCAGCATTTT.

The chain has TRBV25-1 and TRBJ2-5; D unresolved. The CDR3 is 13 residues long. V was pared by 0 bases and J by 6 bases, with 8 bases between. Germline CDR1 and CDR2: MGHDK and SYGVNS. The CDR3: CASSEYSSQTQYF. The CDR3 DNA sequence: TGTGCCAGCAGTGAATATAGTAGTCAGACCCAGTACTTC.

This clonotype showed up just a few times. The chain carries TRBV10-3 and TRBJ2-1, with TRBD2 matching 13 bases. The V segment lost 3 bases and the J segment 8 bases; nucleotides outside the gene matches: 7. This CDR3 is 16 amino acids long. The germline V gene encodes CDR1 ENHRY and CDR2 SYGVKD. As DNA, the CDR3 is TGTGCCATCAGTGACCCGGGACTAGCGGGATGGTATGAGCAGTTCTTC. Translating it yields CAISDPGLAGWYEQFF.

The sample holds many counts of this clonotype. This chain joins TRBV27 and TRBJ2-5; D possibly corresponds to TRBD2 (6 bases). The ends were cut back, 0 bases at V and 3 bases at J, with 20 bases in the middle. This CDR3 has 18 residues. Looked up from germline, CDR1 is MNHEY and CDR2 is SMNVEV (reference sequence). The CDR3, as DNA: TGTGCCAGCAGTTTATCCATTAGCGGAATTGCCAGCAAAGAGACCCAGTACTTC. It translates to CASSLSISGIASKETQYF.

This clonotype has ten or more counts. The chain recombines TRBV5-1 with TRBJ2-1, with D perhaps TRBD1 or TRBD2 (5 bases each). This CDR3 has 15 residues. Trimming took off 4 bases at V and 4 bases at J, with 15 bases between the two ends. The germline gives CDR1 SGHRS, CDR2 YFSETQ. The CDR3 DNA reads TGCGCCAGCAGCACCTCCGGGACGGATTACAATGAGCAGTTCTTC. Protein product: CASSTSGTDYNEQFF.

This clonotype was picked up many times. This rearrangement joins TRBV2 to TRBJ1-2; D unresolved. Germline loops: CDR1 SNHLY, CDR2 FYNNEI. The CDR3 covers 14 residues. V lost 3 bases and J 4 bases, leaving 12 bases between the germline ends. The CDR3 loop is CASSDQDSFYGYTF. CDR3 DNA sequence: TGTGCCAGCAGTGATCAGGACTCCTTCTATGGCTACACCTTC.